This record looks at one TCR beta chain sequence and its context. Antigen specificity is unknown. The sample originates from a study of cytomegalovirus exposure and HLA in healthy donors. Across the study: Counted in an early data release were approximately 85 million unique TCRs from HLA-typed donors.

The PCR ran on 60 Vbeta and 13 Jbeta primers. TCRdb keeps only in-frame clones here, not all; method: immunoSEQ multiplex PCR. The data contain approximately 250,000 clones, 85% of them singletons. V lost 1 base and J lost 6; bases outside the gene matches: 6. The CDR3 sequence is 16 residues long. Germline assignment: CDR1 MGHRA and CDR2 YSYEKL. Findings of the study overall: A further, later analysis showed that HLA-associated TCR beta chains (compared with equally common others) were more clonally expanded.

The rearrangement uses TRBV4-1 and TRBJ1-5, with 10 bases aligning to TRBD1. The source is a girl aged 2-10 years in good health and CMV-seronegative. Sequencing was carried out using PBMCs. CDR3 loop: CASSQAPRTGGQPQHF. CDR3 DNA: TGCGCCAGCAGCCAAGCACCCAGGACAGGGGGTCAGCCCCAGCATTTT.